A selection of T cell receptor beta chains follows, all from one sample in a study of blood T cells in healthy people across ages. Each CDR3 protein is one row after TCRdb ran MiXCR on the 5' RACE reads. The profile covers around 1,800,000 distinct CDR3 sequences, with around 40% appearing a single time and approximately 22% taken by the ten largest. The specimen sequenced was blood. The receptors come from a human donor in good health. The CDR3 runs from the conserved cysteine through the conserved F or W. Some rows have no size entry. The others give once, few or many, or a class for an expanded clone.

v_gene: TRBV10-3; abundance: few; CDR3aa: CAISESEEKLFF
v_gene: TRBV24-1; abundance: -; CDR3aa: CATSGRAAHNEQFF
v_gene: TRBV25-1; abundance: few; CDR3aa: CASSPPPGTGPYEQYF
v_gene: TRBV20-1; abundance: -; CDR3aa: CSADNTGINTEAFF
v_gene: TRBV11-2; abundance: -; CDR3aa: CASSLKGAFYNEQFF
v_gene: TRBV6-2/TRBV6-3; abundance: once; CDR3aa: CASSYSMGKEQFF
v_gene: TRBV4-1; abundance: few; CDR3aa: CASSSGGGPETQYF
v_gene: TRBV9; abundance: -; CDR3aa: CASRGGFTDTQYF
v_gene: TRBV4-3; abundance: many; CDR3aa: CASSQDVVFSGANVLTF
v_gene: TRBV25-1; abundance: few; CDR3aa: CASSESPASPEQYF
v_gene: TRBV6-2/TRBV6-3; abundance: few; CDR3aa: CASSYAGTYEQYF
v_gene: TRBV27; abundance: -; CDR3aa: CASSLSKGDREETQYF
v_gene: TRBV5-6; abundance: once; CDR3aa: CSGSLDTNRVFPYEQYF
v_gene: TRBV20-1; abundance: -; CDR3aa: CSASQWWRGDNEQFF
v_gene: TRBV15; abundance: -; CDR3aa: CATSRGYRGYYNEQFF
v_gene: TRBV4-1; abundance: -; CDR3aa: CASSLIGGENHIQYF
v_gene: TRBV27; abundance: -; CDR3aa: CASSLTPFAAYEQYF
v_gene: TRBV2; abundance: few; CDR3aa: CASSDLLSYEQYF
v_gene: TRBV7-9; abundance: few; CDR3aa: CASSLDHQPQHF
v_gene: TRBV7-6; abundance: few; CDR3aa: CASSLAVTQETQYF
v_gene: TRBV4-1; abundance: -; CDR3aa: CASSPDSGMGETQYF
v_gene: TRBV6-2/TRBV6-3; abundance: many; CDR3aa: CASSYSTGYNEQFF
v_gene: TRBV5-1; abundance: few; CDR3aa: CASSKGTDPFTDTQYF
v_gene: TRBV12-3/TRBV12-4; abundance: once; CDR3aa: CASSIRRGGNEQFF
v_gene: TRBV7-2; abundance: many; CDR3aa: CASSLNRANYGYTF
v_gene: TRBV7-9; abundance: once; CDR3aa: CASSLGEVGYF
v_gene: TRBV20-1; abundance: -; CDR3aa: CSARDQGRGAEAFF
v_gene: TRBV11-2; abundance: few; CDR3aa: CASSSPRDRGPYTYGYTF
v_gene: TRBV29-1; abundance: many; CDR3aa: CSIDIQETQYF
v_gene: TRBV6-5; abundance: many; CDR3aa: CASSYGSTDTQYF
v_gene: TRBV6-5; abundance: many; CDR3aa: CASSYSLNREETQYF
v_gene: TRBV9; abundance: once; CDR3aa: CASSVGGADEQYF
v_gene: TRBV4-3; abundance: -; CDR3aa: CASSQDLEQRYTF
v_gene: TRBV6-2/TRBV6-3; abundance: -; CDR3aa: CASSLGGGSGNQPQHF
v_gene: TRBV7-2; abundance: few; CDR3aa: CASSLDFVGNTEAFF
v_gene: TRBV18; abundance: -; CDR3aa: CASSRVDRECRQYF
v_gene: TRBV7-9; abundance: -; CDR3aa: CASSPLGTDTGELFF
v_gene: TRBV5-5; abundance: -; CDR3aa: CASRWDRHFGYTF
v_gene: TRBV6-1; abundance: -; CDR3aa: CASNSLDIQPQHF
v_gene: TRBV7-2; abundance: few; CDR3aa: CASSLGIGLYGYTF
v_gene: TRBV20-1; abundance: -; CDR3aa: CSARALLAGGLAKNIQYF
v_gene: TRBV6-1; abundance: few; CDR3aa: CASSRGVRGTGISRGYTF
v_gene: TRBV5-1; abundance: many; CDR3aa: CASSWSGVRNEQFF
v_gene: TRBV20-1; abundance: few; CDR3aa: CSARDANADTQYF
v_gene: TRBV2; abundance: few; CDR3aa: CASSEIGGRSSYEQYF
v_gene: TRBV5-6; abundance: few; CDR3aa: CASSQALGGQETQYF